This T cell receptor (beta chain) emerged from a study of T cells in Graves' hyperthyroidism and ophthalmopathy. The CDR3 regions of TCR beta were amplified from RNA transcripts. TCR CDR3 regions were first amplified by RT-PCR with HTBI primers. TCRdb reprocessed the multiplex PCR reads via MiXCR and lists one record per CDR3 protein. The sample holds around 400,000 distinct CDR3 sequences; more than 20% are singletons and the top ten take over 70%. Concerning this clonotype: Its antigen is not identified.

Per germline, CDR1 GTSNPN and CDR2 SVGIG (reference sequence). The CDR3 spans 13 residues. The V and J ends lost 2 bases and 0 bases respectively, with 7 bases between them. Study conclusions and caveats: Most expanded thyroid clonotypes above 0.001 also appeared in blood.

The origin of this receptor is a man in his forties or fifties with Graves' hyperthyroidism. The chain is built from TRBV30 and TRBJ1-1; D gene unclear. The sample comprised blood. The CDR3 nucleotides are TGTGCCTGGAGTCCCACTTTGAACACTGAAGCTTTCTTT. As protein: CAWSPTLNTEAFF.